The rows below give T cell receptor beta chains drawn from one sample of a study of OX40 agonist ivuxolimab in advanced cancers. TCRdb's copy holds only in-frame clones and misses some; the assay was immunoSEQ multiplex PCR. The profile covers roughly 100,000 clones, with 90% to 95% appearing a single time and roughly 0.26% taken by the ten largest. Sequenced here: CD4+ or CD8+ T cells sorted from blood, sampled in a trial of the OX40 agonist ivuxolimab. These receptors all stem from an adult with an advanced solid tumor such as melanoma, head and neck, liver or kidney cancer. CDR3s include the opening cysteine and the closing phenylalanine or tryptophan. Expanded clones get a size class; other rows say once, few or many, or leave the size out.

size	V	J	CDR3
.	TRBV7-2	TRBJ2-3	CASSSAGGEDTQYF
once	TRBV19	TRBJ1-3	CASKSVSSGNTIYF
.	TRBV5-4	TRBJ2-7	CASSSGQGYYEQYF
.	TRBV5-4	TRBJ2-7	CASSFGTTVGYEQYF
once	TRBV29-1	TRBJ2-3	CSVLPGVADTQYF
.	TRBV28	TRBJ1-5	CASRSRDTYQPQHF
.	TRBV19	TRBJ2-3	CASSIGGGGLTDTQYF
.	TRBV28	TRBJ1-5	CASSSQGGGTHF
.	TRBV15	TRBJ1-3	CATSAREGGNTIYF
.	TRBV4-3	TRBJ1-5	CASSQAGTADQPQHF
.	TRBV28	TRBJ1-4	CASTSGTGRGGKEKLFF
.	TRBV7-3	TRBJ2-3	CASSFRRGGDTQYF
.	TRBV6-5	TRBJ1-5	CASSPLGGPQHF
.	TRBV6-5	TRBJ1-5	CASSYGGNQPQHF
.	TRBV19	TRBJ1-1	CASRPGQTMNTEAFF
.	TRBV6-5	TRBJ2-5	CASSYSGPGAGETQYF
once	TRBV27	TRBJ1-6	CASSFWDRESSPLHF
.	TRBV5-8	TRBJ2-7	CASSLGDNSYEQYF
.	TRBV7-6	TRBJ2-1	CASSLDLSREQFF
.	TRBV7-9	TRBJ1-5	CASSSTTGGQPQHF
once	TRBV7-2	TRBJ1-5	CASSLGRGFDGQPQHF
once	TRBV19	TRBJ1-1	CASSIPTGSTEAFF
.	TRBV4-3	TRBJ2-1	CASSQVSGSAYNEQFF
.	TRBV6-6	TRBJ1-5	CASSYSSGVGNQPQHF
.	TRBV10-3	TRBJ2-1	CAISETKGGVAYNEQFF
.	TRBV12-1	TRBJ2-1	CASSFDPGPQLPARYNEQFF
.	TRBV11-3	TRBJ2-5	CASSFSVVQTQYF